Listed below are T cell receptor beta chains from one sample, sequenced in a study of cytomegalovirus exposure and HLA in healthy donors. Profiling relied on immunoSEQ multiplex PCR, and the TCRdb table lists in-frame clones only, not all of them. The sample includes 150,000 to 200,000 clones, around 68% of them seen just once. Input material: PBMCs. Receptor source: a man in his fifties or sixties in good health and CMV-seronegative. The CDR3 runs from the conserved cysteine through the conserved F or W. Each record gives: D gene, J gene, clone size, V gene, CDR3 protein, CDR3 DNA. The D gene is left open where the match is weak. Clone size is stated in some rows and not others, as once, few, many or a class when expanded.

D: .; J: TRBJ2-7; size: .; V: TRBV2; CDR3: CASKGAVSSYEQYF; DNA: TGTGCCAGCAAAGGGGCGGTCAGCTCCTACGAGCAGTACTTC
D: .; J: TRBJ1-1; size: .; V: TRBV19; CDR3: CASSMRTEAFF; DNA: TGTGCCAGTAGTATGCGCACTGAAGCTTTCTTT
D: TRBD2; J: TRBJ2-7; size: .; V: TRBV29-1; CDR3: CSVEGQGLAGVYEQYF; DNA: TGCAGCGTTGAAGGCCAAGGACTAGCGGGGGTCTACGAGCAGTACTTC
D: .; J: TRBJ2-3; size: .; V: TRBV5-1; CDR3: CASSLGGVGDTQYF; DNA: TGCGCCAGCAGCTTGGGGGGAGTTGGAGATACGCAGTATTTT
D: .; J: TRBJ1-3; size: .; V: TRBV10-1; CDR3: CASSDFDHQGPGNTIYF; DNA: TGCGCCAGCAGTGACTTCGATCATCAGGGGCCTGGAAACACCATATATTTT
D: TRBD1; J: TRBJ2-2; size: .; V: TRBV7-9; CDR3: CASSLTGADTGELFF; DNA: TGTGCCAGCAGCTTGACAGGGGCAGACACCGGGGAGCTGTTTTTT
D: .; J: TRBJ1-2; size: .; V: TRBV28; CDR3: CASSSSGYGYTF; DNA: TGTGCCAGCAGTTCCTCAGGATATGGCTACACCTTC
D: TRBD1; J: TRBJ1-2; size: few; V: TRBV7-2; CDR3: CASSGLAGGGGYTF; DNA: TGTGCCAGCAGCGGCCTGGCAGGGGGCGGGGGCTACACCTTC
D: TRBD1; J: TRBJ1-2; size: .; V: TRBV6-1; CDR3: CASSEQQGARGYTF; DNA: TGTGCCAGCAGTGAACAACAGGGGGCAAGGGGCTACACCTTC
D: .; J: TRBJ1-1; size: .; V: TRBV7-9; CDR3: CASQKGQVTEAFF; DNA: TGTGCCAGTCAAAAGGGGCAGGTCACTGAAGCTTTCTTT
D: TRBD2; J: TRBJ2-5; size: .; V: TRBV7-9; CDR3: CASSFSGGDLNETQYF; DNA: TGTGCCAGCAGTTTTAGCGGGGGGGACCTCAATGAGACCCAGTACTTC
D: .; J: TRBJ1-2; size: once; V: TRBV5-1; CDR3: CASSLALRGDRIYGYTF; DNA: TGCGCCAGCAGCTTGGCCCTCCGGGGTGACAGGATCTATGGCTACACCTTC
D: .; J: TRBJ2-7; size: .; V: TRBV28; CDR3: CASSPVKLSSSYEQYF; DNA: TGTGCCAGCAGCCCGGTTAAGCTATCGAGCTCCTACGAGCAGTACTTC
D: .; J: TRBJ1-2; size: .; V: TRBV7-9; CDR3: CASSLQGRYGYTF; DNA: TGTGCCAGCAGCTTACAGGGGCGCTATGGCTACACCTTC
D: TRBD2; J: TRBJ2-2; size: .; V: TRBV6-1; CDR3: CASSEMVGGTGELFF; DNA: TGTGCCAGCAGTGAGATGGTGGGAGGGACCGGGGAGCTGTTTTTT
D: .; J: TRBJ2-5; size: .; V: TRBV7-8; CDR3: CASSPWRQVQETQYF; DNA: TGTGCCAGCAGCCCCTGGAGACAGGTACAAGAGACCCAGTACTTC
D: .; J: TRBJ2-4; size: .; V: TRBV27; CDR3: CASKDLAVGRVTF; DNA: TGTGCCAGCAAGGACCTGGCTGTGGGGAGAGTAACCTTC
D: .; J: TRBJ1-5; size: few; V: TRBV7-8; CDR3: CASSLWASGEPQHF; DNA: TGTGCCAGCAGCTTATGGGCTTCCGGTGAGCCCCAGCATTTT
D: .; J: TRBJ2-4; size: .; V: TRBV5-6; CDR3: CASSPGGAKNIQYF; DNA: TGTGCCAGCAGCCCAGGGGGGGCCAAAAACATTCAGTACTTC
D: .; J: TRBJ2-1; size: .; V: TRBV4-1; CDR3: CASSQDEARGYNEQFF; DNA: TGCGCCAGCAGCCAAGATGAGGCCCGCGGGTACAATGAGCAGTTCTTC
D: .; J: TRBJ1-2; size: .; V: TRBV7-6; CDR3: CASSLGSQGDGYTF; DNA: TGTGCCAGCAGCTTAGGGTCACAGGGAGATGGCTACACCTTC
D: TRBD2; J: TRBJ2-3; size: .; V: TRBV13; CDR3: CASSPTSGRSDTQYF; DNA: TGTGCCAGCAGCCCCACTAGCGGGAGGTCGGATACGCAGTATTTT
D: TRBD1; J: TRBJ1-6; size: .; V: TRBV27; CDR3: CASSYEWAGGTGGPLGSPLHF; DNA: TGTGCCAGCAGTTATGAGTGGGCTGGGGGGACAGGGGGCCCCCTCGGGTCACCCCTCCACTTT
D: TRBD1; J: TRBJ1-1; size: .; V: TRBV25-1; CDR3: CASSESLSTGYTEAFF; DNA: TGTGCCAGCAGTGAATCCCTTTCGACAGGGTACACTGAAGCTTTCTTT
D: TRBD2; J: TRBJ2-3; size: .; V: TRBV18; CDR3: CASSPRTSGTTDTQYF; DNA: TGTGCCAGCTCACCCCGGACTAGCGGGACCACAGATACGCAGTATTTT
D: TRBD1; J: TRBJ1-2; size: few; V: TRBV7-9; CDR3: CASSFNDRAGYTF; DNA: TGTGCCAGCAGCTTTAATGACAGGGCCGGCTACACCTTC
D: TRBD1; J: TRBJ2-7; size: .; V: TRBV7-2; CDR3: CASSSLPDRGPSYEQYF; DNA: TGTGCCAGCAGCTCCCTCCCCGACAGGGGTCCTTCCTACGAGCAGTACTTC
D: TRBD1; J: TRBJ2-7; size: .; V: TRBV18; CDR3: CASSRDREYF; DNA: TGTGCCAGCTCTCGGGACAGGGAGTACTTC
D: .; J: TRBJ2-5; size: .; V: TRBV5-1; CDR3: CASSAGQPQETQYF; DNA: TGCGCCAGCAGCGCGGGACAGCCGCAAGAGACCCAGTACTTC
D: .; J: TRBJ2-7; size: .; V: TRBV5-5; CDR3: CASSPEFYEQYF; DNA: TGTGCCAGCAGCCCAGAATTCTACGAGCAGTACTTC
D: .; J: TRBJ1-4; size: .; V: TRBV4-1; CDR3: CASSRVNGATNEKLFF; DNA: TGCGCCAGCAGCCGAGTTAACGGTGCAACTAATGAAAAACTGTTTTTT
D: TRBD1; J: TRBJ2-2; size: .; V: TRBV11-2; CDR3: CASSSIKGATGELFF; DNA: TGTGCCAGCAGCTCCATAAAGGGGGCAACCGGGGAGCTGTTTTTT
D: .; J: TRBJ1-2; size: few; V: TRBV5-1; CDR3: CASSPQGTNYGYTF; DNA: TGCGCCAGCAGCCCACAGGGTACCAACTATGGCTACACCTTC
D: .; J: TRBJ2-1; size: .; V: TRBV6-4; CDR3: CASSESSSGDYNEQFF; DNA: TGTGCCAGCAGTGAGTCGTCAAGCGGAGACTACAATGAGCAGTTCTTC
D: .; J: TRBJ2-1; size: .; V: TRBV10-2; CDR3: CASDRGLYNEQFF; DNA: TGCGCCAGTGATCGGGGTTTGTACAATGAGCAGTTCTTC
D: .; J: TRBJ1-5; size: .; V: TRBV12-5; CDR3: CASGPTVRQPQHF; DNA: TGTGCTAGTGGTCCGACAGTCCGTCAGCCCCAGCATTTT
D: .; J: TRBJ1-1; size: .; V: TRBV5-1; CDR3: CASSLGGGGTEAFF; DNA: TGCGCCAGCAGCTTGGGGGGGGGTGGGACTGAAGCTTTCTTT
D: .; J: TRBJ2-3; size: .; V: TRBV7-2; CDR3: CASSLVTDTQCF; DNA: TGTGCCAGCAGCTTAGTCACAGATACGCAGTGTTTT
D: .; J: TRBJ2-7; size: .; V: TRBV4-1; CDR3: CASSQGVGGVDEQYF; DNA: TGCGCCAGCAGCCAAGGGGTAGGAGGAGTCGACGAGCAGTACTTC
D: .; J: TRBJ2-5; size: .; V: TRBV28; CDR3: CASSFQETQYF; DNA: TGTGCCAGCAGTTTCCAGGAGACCCAGTACTTC
D: .; J: TRBJ1-5; size: few; V: TRBV7-9; CDR3: CASSLAIGGIHQPQHF; DNA: TGTGCCAGCAGCTTAGCGATAGGGGGAATCCATCAGCCCCAGCATTTT
D: .; J: TRBJ1-2; size: .; V: TRBV4-1; CDR3: CASSPDSRYGYTF; DNA: TGCGCCAGCAGCCCCGACAGTCGCTATGGCTACACCTTC
D: .; J: TRBJ1-2; size: once; V: TRBV23-1; CDR3: CASSQSKGSESTGYTF; DNA: TGCGCCAGCAGTCAATCGAAGGGGTCGGAGAGCACGGGCTACACCTTC
D: .; J: TRBJ1-1; size: few; V: TRBV4-1; CDR3: CASSRSWGGTEAFF; DNA: TGCGCCAGCAGCCGGTCGTGGGGGGGGACTGAAGCTTTCTTT
D: .; J: TRBJ2-2; size: few; V: TRBV18; CDR3: CASSPRRLANTGELFF; DNA: TGTGCCAGCTCACCAAGGCGGCTGGCAAACACCGGGGAGCTGTTTTTT
D: .; J: TRBJ2-5; size: .; V: TRBV7-9; CDR3: CASGGGPGKGETQYF; DNA: TGTGCCAGCGGGGGGGGGCCAGGGAAGGGAGAGACCCAGTACTTC
D: TRBD2; J: TRBJ2-1; size: .; V: TRBV11-3; CDR3: CASSSQGLAGEWQFF; DNA: TGTGCCAGCAGCTCCCAGGGACTAGCGGGGGAATGGCAGTTCTTC
D: .; J: TRBJ1-4; size: .; V: TRBV7-8; CDR3: CASSTRQVLATNEKLFF; DNA: TGTGCCAGCAGCACACGACAGGTCCTTGCAACTAATGAAAAACTGTTTTTT
D: .; J: TRBJ2-2; size: .; V: TRBV6-1; CDR3: CASRGQIRTGELFF; DNA: TGTGCCAGCAGAGGACAGATTCGTACCGGGGAGCTGTTTTTT
D: .; J: TRBJ1-5; size: .; V: TRBV27; CDR3: CASSLPGQPQHF; DNA: TGTGCCAGCAGTTTACCGGGTCAGCCCCAGCATTTT
D: TRBD1; J: TRBJ1-1; size: .; V: TRBV7-2; CDR3: CASSLAGTDTEAFF; DNA: TGTGCCAGCAGCTTAGCAGGGACAGACACTGAAGCTTTCTTT
D: TRBD1; J: TRBJ2-7; size: .; V: TRBV27; CDR3: CASRGQGTYEQYF; DNA: TGTGCCAGCAGAGGACAGGGGACCTACGAGCAGTACTTC
D: TRBD1; J: TRBJ1-2; size: .; V: TRBV28; CDR3: CASRSGTGKVGYTF; DNA: TGTGCCAGCAGGTCCGGGACAGGGAAGGTCGGCTACACCTTC